This T cell receptor beta chain was recovered during a study of shared clonotypes between healthy human individuals. Broader study findings: Across a handful of donors, naive CD4 shared roughly 5%, naive CD8 less than 4%, memory CD4 roughly 2.5%, memory CD8 more than 0.35%. There were few donors, and this limited the genetic and exposure-history diversity represented.

The authors divided CD4+ cells into CD45RA+ naive and CD45RA-negative memory subsets. Remarks on this clone: Its cognate antigen is unknown.

Generated by immunoSEQ multiplex PCR, the TCRdb table keeps only in-frame clones and is missing some. The repertoire holds roughly 2.6 million clones, with more than 80% as singletons. The receptor comes from a man in his late teens or twenties in good health. Sequenced: naive CD4+ T cells sorted from blood. This sample's subset: CD45RA+ positively selected.

CDR3 in amino acids: CASSVADRETQYF. The CDR3 nucleotides are TGTGCCAGCAGCGTAGCCGACCGGGAGACCCAGTACTTC. The chain uses TRBV9 and TRBJ2-5; the D is unclear. Germline values: CDR1 SGDLS, CDR2 YYNGEE. The CDR3 runs 13 residues. V lost 0 bases to trimming and J lost 5 bases, with 8 bases between them.